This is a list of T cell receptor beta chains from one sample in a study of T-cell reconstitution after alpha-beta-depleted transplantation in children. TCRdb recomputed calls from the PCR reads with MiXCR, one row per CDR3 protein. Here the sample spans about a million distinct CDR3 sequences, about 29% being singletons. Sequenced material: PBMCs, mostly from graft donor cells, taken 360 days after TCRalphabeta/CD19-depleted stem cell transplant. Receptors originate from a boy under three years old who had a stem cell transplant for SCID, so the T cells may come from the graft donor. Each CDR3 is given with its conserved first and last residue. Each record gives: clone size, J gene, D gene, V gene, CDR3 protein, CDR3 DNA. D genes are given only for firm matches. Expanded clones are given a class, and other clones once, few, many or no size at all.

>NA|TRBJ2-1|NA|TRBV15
CATSTLTTGSSYNEQFF
TGTGCCACCAGCACCCTGACTACAGGGAGCTCCTACAATGAGCAGTTCTTC
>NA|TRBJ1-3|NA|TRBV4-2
CASSQDRRTTNGNTIYF
TGTGCCAGCAGCCAAGATAGGCGGACGACAAATGGAAACACCATATATTTT
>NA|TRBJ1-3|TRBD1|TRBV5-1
CASSSGTGVSGNTIYF
TGCGCCAGCAGTTCCGGGACAGGCGTCTCTGGAAACACCATATATTTT
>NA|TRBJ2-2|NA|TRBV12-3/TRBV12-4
CASSPSPGARHTGELFF
TGTGCCAGCAGTCCCTCCCCCGGGGCGCGTCACACCGGGGAGCTGTTTTTT
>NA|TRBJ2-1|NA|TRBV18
CASSPTTSNEQFF
TGTGCCAGCTCACCGACGACTAGCAATGAGCAGTTCTTC
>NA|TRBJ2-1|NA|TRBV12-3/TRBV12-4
CASSFLPGVRKNEQFF
TGTGCCAGCAGTTTCCTGCCCGGGGTCAGGAAGAATGAGCAGTTCTTC
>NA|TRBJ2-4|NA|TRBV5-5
CASSLGLQGRWAKNIQYF
TGTGCCAGCAGCTTGGGGCTGCAGGGGAGGTGGGCCAAAAACATTCAGTACTTC
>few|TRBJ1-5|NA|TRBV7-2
CASSRSPEQPQHF
TGTGCCAGCAGCCGCTCTCCGGAGCAGCCCCAGCATTTT
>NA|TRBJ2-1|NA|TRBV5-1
CASSLGQAGYNEQFF
TGCGCCAGCAGCTTGGGCCAGGCGGGATACAATGAGCAGTTCTTC
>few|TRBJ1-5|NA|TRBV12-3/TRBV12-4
CASSPIPGARQPQHF
TGTGCCAGCAGTCCCATCCCGGGGGCGCGGCAGCCCCAGCATTTT
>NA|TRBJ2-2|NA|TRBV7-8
CAGLKLVPGELFF
TGTGCCGGGCTAAAGTTAGTTCCCGGGGAGCTGTTTTTT
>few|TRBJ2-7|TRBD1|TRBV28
CASSIPGQGNYEQYF
TGTGCCAGCAGTATCCCGGGACAGGGAAACTACGAGCAGTACTTC
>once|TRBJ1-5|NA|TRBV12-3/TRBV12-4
CASSYETGSNQPQHF
TGTGCCAGCAGTTACGAGACAGGAAGCAATCAGCCCCAGCATTTT
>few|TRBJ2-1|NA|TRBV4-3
CASSQGFGEQFF
TGCGCCAGCAGCCAAGGTTTCGGTGAGCAGTTCTTC
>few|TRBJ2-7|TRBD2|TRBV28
CASTGLAGGKQYF
TGTGCCAGCACCGGACTAGCGGGGGGAAAGCAGTACTTC
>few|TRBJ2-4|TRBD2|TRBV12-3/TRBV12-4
CASSHWDRPGGIQYF
TGTGCCAGCAGTCACTGGGACCGGCCGGGGGGCATTCAGTACTTC
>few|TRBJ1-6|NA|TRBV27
CASSLAGRHSPLHF
TGTGCCAGCAGTTTGGCAGGGAGGCATTCACCCCTCCACTTT
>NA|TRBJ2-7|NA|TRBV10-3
CAISESWVRHYEQYF
TGTGCCATCAGTGAGTCCTGGGTCCGCCACTACGAGCAGTACTTC
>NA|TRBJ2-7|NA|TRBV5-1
CASSLATTGLGPVIYEQYF
TGCGCCAGCAGCTTGGCCACGACAGGTCTCGGCCCCGTCATCTACGAGCAGTACTTC
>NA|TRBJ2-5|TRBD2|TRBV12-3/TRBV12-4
CASSLPGAGGLQETQYF
TGTGCCAGCAGTTTACCTGGAGCGGGGGGGCTGCAAGAGACCCAGTACTTC
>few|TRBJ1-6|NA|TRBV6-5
CASSYVGAGDIGSPLHF
TGTGCCAGCAGTTACGTTGGGGCAGGGGACATAGGTTCACCCCTCCACTTT
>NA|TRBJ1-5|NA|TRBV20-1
CSARVDSRSVNQPQHF
TGCAGTGCTAGAGTTGACAGCAGAAGCGTCAATCAGCCCCAGCATTTT
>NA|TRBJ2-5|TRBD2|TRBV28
CASSVSLAGGQETQYF
TGTGCCAGCAGTGTGTCACTAGCGGGGGGCCAAGAGACCCAGTACTTC
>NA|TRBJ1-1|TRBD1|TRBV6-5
CASRPTGVQRSSEAFF
TGTGCCAGCAGGCCGACAGGGGTTCAACGTTCCAGCGAAGCTTTCTTT
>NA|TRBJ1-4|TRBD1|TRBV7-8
CASSLFHQRQGAEKLFF
TGTGCCAGCAGCTTATTTCACCAAAGGCAGGGGGCAGAGAAACTGTTTTTT
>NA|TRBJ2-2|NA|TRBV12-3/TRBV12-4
CASSLLKLRNTGELFF
TGTGCCAGCAGCCTCCTGAAGCTACGGAACACCGGGGAGCTGTTTTTT
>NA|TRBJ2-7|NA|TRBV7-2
CASSFTEIYEQYF
TGTGCCAGCAGCTTTACAGAGATCTACGAGCAGTACTTC
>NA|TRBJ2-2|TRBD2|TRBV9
CASSVGALAGTGELFF
TGTGCCAGCAGCGTAGGGGCACTAGCGGGGACCGGGGAGCTGTTTTTT
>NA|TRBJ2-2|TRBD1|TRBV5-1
CASSPGTGMNTGELFF
TGCGCCAGCAGCCCCGGGACAGGCATGAACACCGGGGAGCTGTTTTTT
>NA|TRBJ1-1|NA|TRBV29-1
CSVALRRGTEAFF
TGCAGCGTCGCTCTACGACGAGGCACTGAAGCTTTCTTT
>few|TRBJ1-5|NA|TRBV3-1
CASSQEAAGNQPQHF
TGTGCCAGCAGCCAAGAAGCCGCGGGCAATCAGCCCCAGCATTTT
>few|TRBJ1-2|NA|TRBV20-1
CSAVAAVTNYGYTF
TGCAGTGCCGTAGCGGCAGTTACTAACTATGGCTACACCTTC
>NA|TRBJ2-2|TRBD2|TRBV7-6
CASSPATSGGPTGELFF
TGTGCCAGCAGTCCAGCGACTAGCGGGGGTCCGACCGGGGAGCTGTTTTTT
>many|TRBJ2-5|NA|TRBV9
CASSPRTTLQETQYF
TGTGCCAGCAGCCCGAGGACCACGCTACAAGAGACCCAGTACTTC
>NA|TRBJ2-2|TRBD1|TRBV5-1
CASSRHGTGNTGELFF
TGCGCCAGCAGCCGCCACGGGACAGGAAACACCGGGGAGCTGTTTTTT